Following are 3 T cell receptor beta chains from one sample sequenced in a study of blood T cell repertoires in COVID-19. Produced via immunoSEQ multiplex PCR; TCRdb's table is partial and in-frame only. The repertoire holds about 220,000 clones, with around 86% as singletons. Sequenced: PBMCs or T cells enriched from blood (not recorded which). These receptors were collected from a woman aged 40-49 years with acute COVID-19.

The chain links TRBV12-3 or TRBV12-4 to TRBJ1-2; D gene ambiguous. The CDR3 totals 13 residues. Trimming removed 2 bases at V and 4 bases at J, with 8 bases between. The CDR3 is CASSLKSGYGYTF. The CDR3 nucleotides read TGTGCCAGCAGTTTAAAGTCGGGCTATGGCTACACCTTC.

This clone was recorded a few times. The J gene is TRBJ2-6, the V gene TRBV7-6; maybe TRBD2 (5 bases). The V end lost 5 bases, the J end lost 2 bases, and 10 bases lay between the germline ends. Germline loops: CDR1 SGHVS, CDR2 FNYEAQ. There are 15 residues in the CDR3. The CDR3 spells CASSQRIPGANVLTF. CDR3 DNA sequence: TGTGCCAGCAGCCAGCGGATTCCTGGGGCCAACGTCCTGACTTTC.

The chain links TRBV7-9 to TRBJ2-7; D is possibly TRBD1 (6 bases). The CDR3 totals 16 residues. Trimming removed 4 bases from V and 3 bases from J, with 19 bases in between. The germline V gene encodes CDR1 SEHNR and CDR2 FQNEAQ (reference sequence). CDR3: CASSSLLGQIDYEQYF. CDR3 DNA sequence: TGTGCCAGCAGCTCGCTACTAGGACAGATTGACTACGAGCAGTACTTC.